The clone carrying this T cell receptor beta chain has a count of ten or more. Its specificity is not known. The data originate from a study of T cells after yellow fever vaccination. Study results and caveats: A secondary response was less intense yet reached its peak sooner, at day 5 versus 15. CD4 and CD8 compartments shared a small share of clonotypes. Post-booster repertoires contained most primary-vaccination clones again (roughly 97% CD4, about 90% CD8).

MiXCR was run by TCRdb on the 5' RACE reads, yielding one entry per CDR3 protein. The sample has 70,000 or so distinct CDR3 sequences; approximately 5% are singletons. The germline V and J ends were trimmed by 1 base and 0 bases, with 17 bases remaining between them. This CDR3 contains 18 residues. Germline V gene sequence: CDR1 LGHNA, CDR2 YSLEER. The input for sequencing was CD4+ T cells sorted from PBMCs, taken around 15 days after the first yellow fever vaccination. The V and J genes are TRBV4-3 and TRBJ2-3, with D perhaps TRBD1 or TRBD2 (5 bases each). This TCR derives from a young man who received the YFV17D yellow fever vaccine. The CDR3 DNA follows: TGCGCCAGCAGCCAAGGAACCCCGGGGACCGCAAGCACAGATACGCAGTATTTT. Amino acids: CASSQGTPGTASTDTQYF.